Each of the 3 T cell receptor beta chains below was sequenced from the same sample in a study of radiation and T cells in renal cell carcinoma. Profiling relied on immunoSEQ multiplex PCR, and the TCRdb table lists in-frame clones only, not all of them. The sample has 150,000 to 180,000 clones; over 80% are singletons. Time point defined: blood 2 weeks post-SBRT. Treatment of the sample: 15 Gy SBRT to primary tumor, nephrectomy 4 weeks later. This specimen was blood, taken from a patient whose treatment included radiotherapy and nephrectomy. Every receptor here comes from a woman in her 50s with renal cell carcinoma.

The chain joins TRBV7-2 to TRBJ1-1; D might be TRBD1 (5 bases). There are 15 residues in the CDR3. Germline CDR1 reads SGHTA; CDR2 reads FQGNSA. The V end lost 2 bases, the J end lost 5 bases, and 15 bases lay between the germline ends. The CDR3, as DNA: TGTGCCAGCAGCTTACGGGCAGGGCTGGTAACTGAAGCTTTCTTT. Amino acids: CASSLRAGLVTEAFF.

This chain uses TRBV5-5 with TRBJ1-2; tentatively, D is TRBD1 (6 bases). The CDR3 runs to 13 residues. V lost 0 bases to trimming and J lost 8 bases, with 11 bases between them. CDR1 and CDR2 from the germline V gene are SGHKS and YYEKEE (reference sequence). The CDR3 nucleotides read TGTGCCAGCAGCTTGGATAGGGGGAGGGGCTACACCTTC. It codes for CASSLDRGRGYTF.

Details on this clone: A read error may produce the germline difference seen at one junction end. In the same sample, other DNA sequences code for this CDR3. The V call is TRBV6-6, the J call TRBJ1-2; 8 bases fit TRBD1. Germline V CDR1 and CDR2: MNHNY, SVGAGI (reference sequence). The CDR3 consists of 16 residues. CDR3 DNA: TGTGCCAGCACTACCACACAGGGGGTAGGGAACTATGGCTACACCTTT. As protein: CASTTTQGVGNYGYTF.